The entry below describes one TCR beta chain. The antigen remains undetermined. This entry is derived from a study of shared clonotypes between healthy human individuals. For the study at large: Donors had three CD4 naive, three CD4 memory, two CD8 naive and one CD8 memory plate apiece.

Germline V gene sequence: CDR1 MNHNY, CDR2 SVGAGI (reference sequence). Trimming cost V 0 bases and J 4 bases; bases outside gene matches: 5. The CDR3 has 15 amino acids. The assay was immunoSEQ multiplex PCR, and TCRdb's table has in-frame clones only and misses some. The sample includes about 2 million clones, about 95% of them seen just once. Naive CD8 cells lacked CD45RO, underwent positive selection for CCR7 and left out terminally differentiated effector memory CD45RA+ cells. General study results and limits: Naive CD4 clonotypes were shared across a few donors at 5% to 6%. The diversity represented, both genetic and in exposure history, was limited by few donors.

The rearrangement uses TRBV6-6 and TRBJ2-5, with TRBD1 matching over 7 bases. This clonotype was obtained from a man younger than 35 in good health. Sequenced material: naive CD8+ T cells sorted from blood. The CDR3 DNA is TGTGCCAGCAGTTACTCGACAGGGCCCCGAGAGACCCAGTACTTC. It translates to CASSYSTGPRETQYF.